This T cell receptor beta chain derives from a study of naive and memory T cell subsets. This clonotype was seen a few times. The beta constant-region primer was an equimolar mix of two oligonucleotides covering TRBC1 and TRBC2. Nested alpha and beta constant-region primers with the SP2 primer drove four PCR rounds on ligated cDNA. TCRdb recomputed calls from the UMI-ligation and nested PCR reads with MiXCR, one row per CDR3 protein. The profile shows 80,000 to 95,000 distinct CDR3 sequences, about 9.9% of them singletons. CDR3 length: 14 amino acids. V lost 5 bases to trimming and J lost 5 bases; unmatched junction nucleotides: 3. Germline loops: CDR1 SGHDN, CDR2 FVKESK.

The sequenced sample was naive CD8+ T cells from blood. The chain carries TRBV14 and TRBJ2-5; 12 bases are a match to TRBD2. This sequence was found in a human donor in good health. The CDR3 loop is CASSASGRVETQYF. Here the CDR3 DNA reads TGTGCCAGCAGCGCTAGCGGGAGGGTTGAGACCCAGTACTTC.